This TCR beta chain was sequenced during a study of spatial heterogeneity in lung cancer. Time point reported: sample taken at primary tumor resection. Frozen PBMC, nontumor lung or tumor provided whole RNA, which was sequenced unsorted. This clonotype was seen at least ten times. MiXCR, run by TCRdb on the 5' RACE reads, gives a single entry per CDR3 protein. The sample contains 20,000 to 25,000 distinct CDR3 sequences, under 5.5% of which appear only once. The specimen comprised PBMCs, sampled at surgery. The TCR comes from a male donor with early-stage non-small cell lung cancer.

The CDR3 protein is CSAAEGLYDTEAFF. DNA of the CDR3: TGCAGTGCAGCGGAGGGGTTATACGACACTGAAGCTTTCTTT. The chain couples TRBV20-1 to TRBJ1-1; TRBD1 is a possible D gene (5 bases). V was pared by 6 bases and J by 3 bases, with 17 bases between. The V gene's germline CDR1 is DFQATT and CDR2 SNEGSKA (reference sequence). The CDR3 contains 14 residues.